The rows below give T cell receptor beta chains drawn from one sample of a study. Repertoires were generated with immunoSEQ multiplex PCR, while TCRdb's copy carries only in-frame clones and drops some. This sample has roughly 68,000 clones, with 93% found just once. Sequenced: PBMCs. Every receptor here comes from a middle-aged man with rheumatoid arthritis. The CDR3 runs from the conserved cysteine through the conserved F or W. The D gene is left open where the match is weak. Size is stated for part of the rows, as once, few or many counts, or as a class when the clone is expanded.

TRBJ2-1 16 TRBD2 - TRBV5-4 CASSLVVTSEMNEQFF TGTGCCAGCAGCTTGGTCGTGACTAGCGAGATGAATGAGCAGTTCTTC
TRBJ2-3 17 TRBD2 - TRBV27 CASRGIAGGPRTDTQYF TGTGCCAGCAGGGGAATAGCGGGAGGACCACGCACAGATACGCAGTATTTT
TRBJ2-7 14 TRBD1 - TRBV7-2 CASSNYRGSYEQYF TGTGCCAGCAGCAATTACAGGGGCTCCTACGAGCAGTACTTC
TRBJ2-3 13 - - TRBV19 CASMGKNTDTQYF TGTGCCAGTATGGGGAAGAACACAGATACGCAGTATTTT
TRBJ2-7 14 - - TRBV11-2 CASSSQTGPDEQYF TGTGCCAGCAGCTCGCAAACAGGACCCGACGAGCAGTACTTC
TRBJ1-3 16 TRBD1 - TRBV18 CASSPLGQTRGNTIYF TGTGCCAGCTCACCACTGGGACAGACGAGGGGAAACACCATATATTTT
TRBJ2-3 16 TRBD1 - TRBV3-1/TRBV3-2 CASSQRPGTGGGTQYF TGTGCCAGCAGCCAGCGTCCCGGGACAGGGGGGGGTACGCAGTATTTT
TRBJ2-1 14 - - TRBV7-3 CASSPTGTPNEQFF TGTGCCAGCAGCCCGACCGGGACCCCTAATGAGCAGTTCTTC
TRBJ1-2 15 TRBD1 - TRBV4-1 CASSQERTGNYGYTF TGCGCCAGCAGCCAAGAGAGGACAGGGAACTATGGCTACACCTTC
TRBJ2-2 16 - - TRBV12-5 CASGLVVGVGTGELFF TGTGCTAGTGGTTTGGTGGTGGGGGTTGGGACCGGGGAGCTGTTTTTT
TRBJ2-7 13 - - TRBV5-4 CASSSLQGAKQYF TGTGCCAGCAGCTCTTTACAAGGGGCGAAGCAGTACTTC
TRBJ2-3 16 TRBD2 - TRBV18 CASSPVLAGGPDTQYF TGTGCCAGCTCACCAGTGCTAGCGGGAGGCCCAGATACGCAGTATTTT
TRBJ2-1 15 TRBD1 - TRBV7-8 CASSVEQGVKREQFF TGTGCCAGCAGCGTCGAGCAGGGGGTAAAAAGGGAGCAGTTCTTC
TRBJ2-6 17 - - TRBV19 CASSIPDSPSGANVLTF TGTGCCAGTAGTATCCCGGACTCACCCTCTGGGGCCAACGTCCTGACTTTC
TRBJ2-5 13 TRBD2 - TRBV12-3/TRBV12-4 CASSPLAGETQYF TGTGCCAGCAGCCCCCTAGCGGGAGAGACCCAGTACTTC
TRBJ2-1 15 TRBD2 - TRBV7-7 CASSLWGGPYNEQFF TGTGCTAGCAGCTTGTGGGGGGGTCCCTACAATGAGCAGTTCTTC
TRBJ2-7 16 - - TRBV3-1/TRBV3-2 CASSQGSGGFSYEQYF TGTGCCAGCAGCCAGGGGAGTGGGGGGTTCTCCTACGAGCAGTACTTC
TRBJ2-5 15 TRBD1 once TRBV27 CASSRDRVTLETQYF TGTGCCAGCAGTCGTGACAGGGTAACGTTAGAGACCCAGTACTTC
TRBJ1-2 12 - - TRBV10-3 CAISESGGGYTF TGTGCCATCAGTGAGTCGGGAGGAGGCTACACCTTC
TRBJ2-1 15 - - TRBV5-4 CASSLGENSYNEQFF TGTGCCAGCAGCTTGGGAGAAAACTCCTACAATGAGCAGTTCTTC
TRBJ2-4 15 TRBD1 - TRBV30 CAWNNRGQAKNIQYF TGTGCCTGGAACAACAGGGGGCAAGCCAAAAACATTCAGTACTTC
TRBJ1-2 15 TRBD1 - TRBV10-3 CAAQGPGQGNYGYTF TGTGCCGCACAGGGCCCGGGACAGGGGAACTATGGCTACACCTTC
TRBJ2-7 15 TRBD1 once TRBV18 CASSPRRDRVYEQYF TGTGCCAGCTCACCACGGAGGGACAGGGTCTACGAGCAGTACTTC
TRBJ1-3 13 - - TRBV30 CAWTRDDGNTIYF TGTGCCTGGACCAGGGACGATGGAAACACCATATATTTT
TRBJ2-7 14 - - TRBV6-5 CASSFNRFAYEQYF TGTGCCAGCAGTTTTAACAGGTTTGCCTACGAGCAGTACTTC
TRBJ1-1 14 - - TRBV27 CASSPQTANTEAFF TGTGCCAGCAGTCCCCAGACGGCGAACACTGAAGCTTTCTTT
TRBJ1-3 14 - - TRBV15 CATSRGGSGNTIYF TGTGCCACCAGCAGAGGCGGTTCTGGAAACACCATATATTTT
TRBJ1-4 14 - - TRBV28 CASSPQGGLEKLFF TGTGCCAGCAGTCCTCAGGGAGGACTCGAAAAACTGTTTTTT
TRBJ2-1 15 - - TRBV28 CASSQGDVSYNEQFF TGTGCCAGCAGCCAAGGGGATGTCTCCTACAATGAGCAGTTCTTC
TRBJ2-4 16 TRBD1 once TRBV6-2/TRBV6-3 CASNPGQGIAKNIQYF TGTGCCAGCAACCCGGGACAGGGCATAGCCAAAAACATTCAGTACTTC
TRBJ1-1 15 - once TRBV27 CASSFGQRANTEAFF TGTGCCAGCAGTTTCGGACAGCGCGCGAACACTGAAGCTTTCTTT
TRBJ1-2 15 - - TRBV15 CATSREGVTGYGYTF TGTGCCACCAGCAGAGAGGGGGTAACGGGCTATGGCTACACCTTC
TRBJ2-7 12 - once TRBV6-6 CASSYSRYEQYF TGTGCCAGCAGTTACTCAAGGTACGAGCAGTACTTC
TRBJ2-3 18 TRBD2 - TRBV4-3 CASSHLSVGLAGGDTQYF TGCGCCAGCAGCCACTTAAGCGTAGGACTAGCGGGGGGGGATACGCAGTATTTT
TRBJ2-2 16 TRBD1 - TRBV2 CASSSRGPGNTGELFF TGTGCCAGCAGTTCGAGGGGGCCGGGCAACACCGGGGAGCTGTTTTTT
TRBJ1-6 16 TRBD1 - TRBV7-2 CASSHNRGFLNSPLHF TGTGCCAGCAGCCATAACAGGGGCTTCTTGAATTCACCCCTCCACTTT
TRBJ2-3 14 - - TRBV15 CATSRDLHGDTQYF TGTGCCACCAGCAGAGATTTGCATGGCGATACGCAGTATTTT
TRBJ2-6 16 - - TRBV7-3 CASSLRVSPGANVLTF TGTGCCAGCAGCTTAAGGGTCTCTCCCGGGGCCAACGTCCTGACTTTC
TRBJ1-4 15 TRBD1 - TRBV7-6 CASSPLQGAGEKLFF TGTGCCAGCAGCCCCCTACAGGGGGCAGGTGAAAAACTGTTTTTT
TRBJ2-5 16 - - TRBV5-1 CASSLRVTGFQETQYF TGCGCCAGCAGCTTGAGGGTGACAGGTTTCCAAGAGACCCAGTACTTC
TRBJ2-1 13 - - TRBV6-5 CASSYSRGNEQFF TGTGCCAGCAGTTACTCGAGGGGCAATGAGCAGTTCTTC
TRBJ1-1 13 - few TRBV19 CASQDRMNTEAFF TGTGCCAGTCAAGACAGGATGAACACTGAAGCTTTCTTT
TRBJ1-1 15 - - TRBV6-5 CASSYSGTANTEAFF TGTGCCAGCAGTTACTCAGGGACGGCGAACACTGAAGCTTTCTTT
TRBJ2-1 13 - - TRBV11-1 CASSRNRVNEQFF TGTGCCAGCAGCCGGAACAGGGTAAATGAGCAGTTCTTC
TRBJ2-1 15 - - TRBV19 CASSSPGLEYNEQFF TGTGCCAGTAGTAGCCCCGGACTTGAATACAATGAGCAGTTCTTC
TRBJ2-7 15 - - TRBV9 CASSAEIGRSYEQYF TGTGCCAGCAGCGCCGAAATTGGGAGGTCTTACGAGCAGTACTTC
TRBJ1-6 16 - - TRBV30 CAWSVSLTGRNSPLHF TGTGCCTGGAGCGTCAGCCTTACAGGCCGTAATTCACCCCTCCACTTT
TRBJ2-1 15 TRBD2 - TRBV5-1 CASSLVAGGYNEQFF TGCGCCAGCAGCTTGGTAGCGGGAGGGTACAATGAGCAGTTCTTC
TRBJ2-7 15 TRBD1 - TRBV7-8 CASSLGGQYSYEQYF TGTGCCAGCAGCTTAGGGGGACAGTACTCCTACGAGCAGTACTTC
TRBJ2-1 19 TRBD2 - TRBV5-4 CASSLGTSGFRSSYNEQFF TGTGCCAGCAGCCTAGGGACTAGCGGGTTTAGAAGCTCCTACAATGAGCAGTTCTTC
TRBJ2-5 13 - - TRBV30 CAWSEGRQETQYF TGTGCCTGGAGTGAGGGCAGGCAAGAGACCCAGTACTTC
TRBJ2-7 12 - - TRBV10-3 CAISEFTGEQYF TGTGCCATCAGTGAGTTTACAGGCGAGCAGTACTTC
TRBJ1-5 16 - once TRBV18 CASSPQRGSSNQPQHF TGTGCCAGCTCACCACAGCGGGGATCGAGCAATCAGCCCCAGCATTTT
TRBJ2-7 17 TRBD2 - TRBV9 CASSRTPRGATAYEQYF TGTGCCAGCAGCCGAACCCCGCGGGGGGCTACCGCCTACGAGCAGTACTTC
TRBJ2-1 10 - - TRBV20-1 CSARSNEQFF TGCAGTGCTCGGAGTAATGAGCAGTTCTTC
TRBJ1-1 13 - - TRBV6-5 CASSYSVNTEAFF TGTGCCAGCAGTTACTCAGTGAACACTGAAGCTTTCTTT
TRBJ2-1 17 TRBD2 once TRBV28 CASSFFGLAGSYNEQFF TGTGCCAGCAGTTTCTTCGGACTAGCGGGCTCCTACAATGAGCAGTTCTTC
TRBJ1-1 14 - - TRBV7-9 CASSLSTVAPEAFF TGTGCCAGCAGCTTATCCACCGTTGCTCCTGAAGCTTTCTTT
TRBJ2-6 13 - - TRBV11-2 CASTGSGANVLTF TGTGCCAGCACCGGTTCGGGGGCCAACGTCCTGACTTTC